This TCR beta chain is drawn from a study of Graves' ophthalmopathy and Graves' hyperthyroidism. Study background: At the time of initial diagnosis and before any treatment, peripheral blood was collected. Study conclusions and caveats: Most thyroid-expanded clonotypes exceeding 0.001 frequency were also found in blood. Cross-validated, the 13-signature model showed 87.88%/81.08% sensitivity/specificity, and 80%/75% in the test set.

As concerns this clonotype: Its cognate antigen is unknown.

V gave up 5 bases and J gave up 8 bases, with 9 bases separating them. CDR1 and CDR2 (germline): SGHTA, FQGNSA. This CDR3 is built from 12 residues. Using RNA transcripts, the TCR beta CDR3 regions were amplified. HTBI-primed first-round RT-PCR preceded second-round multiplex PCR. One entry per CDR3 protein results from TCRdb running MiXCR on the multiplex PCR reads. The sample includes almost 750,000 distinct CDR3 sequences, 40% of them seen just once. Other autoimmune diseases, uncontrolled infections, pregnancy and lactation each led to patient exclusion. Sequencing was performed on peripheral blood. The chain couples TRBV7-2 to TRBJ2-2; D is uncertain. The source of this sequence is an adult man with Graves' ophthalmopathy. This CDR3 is CASSQDIGELFF. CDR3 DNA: TGTGCCAGCAGCCAAGATATTGGGGAGCTGTTTTTT.